The rows below give T cell receptor beta chains drawn from one sample of a study of CD8 T cells in Susac syndrome. TCRdb called the immunoSEQ multiplex PCR reads again in MiXCR, with one record for every CDR3 protein. Counted here are 150,000 to 200,000 distinct CDR3 sequences, about 90% occurring once; the ten biggest clones make up approximately 0.073%. Specimen: CD4+ T cells from PBMCs. These receptors came from a human donor in good health. Each CDR3 is given with its conserved first and last residue. The D gene is left open where the match is weak. For some rows the clone size is stated as once, few or many, or as a class when expanded; others skip it.

V: TRBV7-2; D: TRBD2; J: TRBJ2-7; length: 14; size: few; DNA: TGTGCCAGCAGTTTTAGCGGGGGCGACTACGAGCAGTACTTC; CDR3: CASSFSGGDYEQYF
V: TRBV4-3; D: NA; J: TRBJ2-2; length: 14; size: NA; DNA: TGCGCCAGCAGCCAAGAACGGGCCACGGGGGAGCTGTTTTTT; CDR3: CASSQERATGELFF
V: TRBV7-8; D: NA; J: TRBJ1-1; length: 15; size: NA; DNA: TGTGCCAGCAGCTCCCTGACAGCCACCCCCACTGAAGCTTTCTTT; CDR3: CASSSLTATPTEAFF
V: TRBV7-2; D: NA; J: TRBJ2-1; length: 13; size: NA; DNA: TGTGCCAGCAGCTTTAACAGGTACAATGAGCAGTTCTTC; CDR3: CASSFNRYNEQFF
V: TRBV28; D: NA; J: TRBJ1-6; length: 12; size: NA; DNA: TGTGCCAGCAGTTTTGTTAATTCACCCCTCCACTTT; CDR3: CASSFVNSPLHF
V: TRBV10-3; D: TRBD2; J: TRBJ2-5; length: 13; size: NA; DNA: TGTGCCATCAGCGCAGGGAGGGAAGAGACCCAGTACTTC; CDR3: CAISAGREETQYF
V: TRBV5-1; D: TRBD2; J: TRBJ2-1; length: 15; size: once; DNA: TGCGCCAGCAGCCTGGGAGGGTCGACCTACAATGAGCAGTTCTTC; CDR3: CASSLGGSTYNEQFF
V: TRBV29-1; D: TRBD2; J: TRBJ2-7; length: 14; size: few; DNA: TGCAGCGTTACCGGGACTAGCGGACCCTACGAGCAGTACTTC; CDR3: CSVTGTSGPYEQYF
V: TRBV7-9; D: NA; J: TRBJ1-4; length: 15; size: NA; DNA: TGTGCCAGCAGCTTGAGGGATCGGGAAGACGAAAAACTGTTTTTT; CDR3: CASSLRDREDEKLFF
V: TRBV6-2/TRBV6-3; D: NA; J: TRBJ2-7; length: 13; size: NA; DNA: TGTGCCAGCAGTCTACAGGGTTCCTACGAGCAGTACTTC; CDR3: CASSLQGSYEQYF
V: TRBV5-1; D: NA; J: TRBJ2-2; length: 15; size: NA; DNA: TGCGCCAGCAGTTACCTCGGGGTACAGGGCGGGGAGCTGTTTTTT; CDR3: CASSYLGVQGGELFF
V: TRBV25-1; D: NA; J: TRBJ2-5; length: 15; size: NA; DNA: TGTGCCAGCAGTGAAGGGAAATCTTTATGGGAGACCCAGTACTTC; CDR3: CASSEGKSLWETQYF
V: TRBV18; D: TRBD1; J: TRBJ2-5; length: 15; size: NA; DNA: TGTGCCAGCTCACCATCTCCAGGGGGCGCAGAGACCCAGTACTTC; CDR3: CASSPSPGGAETQYF
V: TRBV3-1; D: TRBD1; J: TRBJ1-4; length: 14; size: NA; DNA: TGTGCCAGCAGCCTCGGACAGGGTTGGGAAAAACTGTTTTTT; CDR3: CASSLGQGWEKLFF
V: TRBV4-2; D: NA; J: TRBJ1-2; length: 14; size: NA; DNA: TGTGCCAGCAGCCAATCTGACACTGCCGGTGGCTACACCTTC; CDR3: CASSQSDTAGGYTF
V: TRBV4-3; D: NA; J: TRBJ1-2; length: 14; size: once; DNA: TGCGCCAGCAGCCAAGATAAAGGGCCCTATGGCTACACCTTC; CDR3: CASSQDKGPYGYTF
V: TRBV20-1; D: TRBD1; J: TRBJ1-5; length: 15; size: NA; DNA: TGCAGTGCTAGAGAGCCAGGGGGCGCGGGTCAGCCCCAGCATTTT; CDR3: CSAREPGGAGQPQHF
V: TRBV12-3/TRBV12-4; D: NA; J: TRBJ1-2; length: 15; size: NA; DNA: TGTGCCAGCAGTCCCCGGCCGGGCAGCGAGTATGGCTACACCTTC; CDR3: CASSPRPGSEYGYTF
V: TRBV5-1; D: NA; J: TRBJ2-6; length: 15; size: once; DNA: TGCGCCAGCAGCTCAGTGGGTTCTGGGGCCAACGTCCTGACTTTC; CDR3: CASSSVGSGANVLTF
V: TRBV9; D: TRBD2; J: TRBJ2-3; length: 17; size: NA; DNA: TGTGCCAGCAGCGTAGATCTTCGAGCGGGGGTTGGAGATACGCAGTATTTT; CDR3: CASSVDLRAGVGDTQYF
V: TRBV3-1; D: NA; J: TRBJ1-6; length: 16; size: NA; DNA: TGTGCCAGCAGCCAAAAAGGCGGGGTATTCAATTCACCCCTCCACTTT; CDR3: CASSQKGGVFNSPLHF
V: TRBV4-2; D: TRBD2; J: TRBJ2-6; length: 18; size: NA; DNA: TGTGCCAGCAGCCCAGGGACTACCCTCAATAATGGGGCCAACGTCCTGACTTTC; CDR3: CASSPGTTLNNGANVLTF
V: TRBV6-1; D: NA; J: TRBJ2-6; length: 14; size: NA; DNA: TGTGCCAGCAGTCCCCACTCTGGGGCCAACGTCCTGACTTTC; CDR3: CASSPHSGANVLTF
V: TRBV2; D: TRBD2; J: TRBJ2-1; length: 13; size: NA; DNA: TGTGCCAGCAGTTCACTTGAAGGGAGGGCGACGTTCTTC; CDR3: CASSSLEGRATFF
V: TRBV3-1; D: NA; J: TRBJ1-2; length: 12; size: NA; DNA: TGTGCCAGCAGCCAAGATACGGGTGGCTACACCTTC; CDR3: CASSQDTGGYTF
V: TRBV4-3; D: TRBD1; J: TRBJ2-1; length: 15; size: NA; DNA: TGCGCCAGCAGCCAAGTCGGGACAGGGAACAATGAGCAGTTCTTC; CDR3: CASSQVGTGNNEQFF
V: TRBV2; D: NA; J: TRBJ2-7; length: 14; size: NA; DNA: TGTGCCAGCAGTGGACAGTCGCATACCTACGAGCAGTACTTC; CDR3: CASSGQSHTYEQYF
V: TRBV2; D: TRBD1; J: TRBJ1-5; length: 18; size: NA; DNA: TGTGCCAGCAGTGAAGAGACAGGGGGACCGGGGGTGGATCAGCCCCAGCATTTT; CDR3: CASSEETGGPGVDQPQHF
V: TRBV9; D: TRBD2; J: TRBJ2-3; length: 17; size: once; DNA: TGTGCCAGCAGCGTAGCCCCACTAGCGGGGAACACAGATACGCAGTATTTT; CDR3: CASSVAPLAGNTDTQYF
V: TRBV20-1; D: NA; J: TRBJ1-6; length: 12; size: NA; DNA: TGCAGTGCTCTCCTTGACAGTGCCAAGGTCCACTTT; CDR3: CSALLDSAKVHF
V: TRBV21-1; D: NA; J: TRBJ1-5; length: 17; size: NA; DNA: TGTGCCAGCAGCAAAGCCCGGGATCTTCATAGCAATCAGCCCCAGCATTTT; CDR3: CASSKARDLHSNQPQHF
V: TRBV27; D: TRBD1; J: TRBJ2-7; length: 15; size: NA; DNA: TGTGCCAACAGAGATGAAGGACAGGGCGCTCGCGAGCAGTACTTC; CDR3: CANRDEGQGAREQYF
V: TRBV5-4; D: TRBD1; J: TRBJ1-4; length: 12; size: NA; DNA: TGTGCCAGCAGCCGGGACAGGGAAAAACTGTTTTTT; CDR3: CASSRDREKLFF
V: TRBV20-1; D: NA; J: TRBJ2-7; length: 16; size: NA; DNA: TGCAGTGCTAGAGTTCTGTGGACGGCAGGGAGCTACGAGCAGTACTTC; CDR3: CSARVLWTAGSYEQYF
V: TRBV28; D: NA; J: TRBJ1-5; length: 14; size: NA; DNA: TGTGCCAGCACCTCCCGGGGGGTCAATCAGCCCCAGCATTTT; CDR3: CASTSRGVNQPQHF
V: TRBV18; D: NA; J: TRBJ1-1; length: 14; size: NA; DNA: TGTGCCAGCTCTGTGAGCAGCACTAACACTGAAGCTTTCTTT; CDR3: CASSVSSTNTEAFF
V: TRBV6-5; D: TRBD2; J: TRBJ2-1; length: 17; size: NA; DNA: TGTGCCAGCAGTTACTCGGCGGTCGGGGGGGCGAACAATGAGCAGTTCTTC; CDR3: CASSYSAVGGANNEQFF